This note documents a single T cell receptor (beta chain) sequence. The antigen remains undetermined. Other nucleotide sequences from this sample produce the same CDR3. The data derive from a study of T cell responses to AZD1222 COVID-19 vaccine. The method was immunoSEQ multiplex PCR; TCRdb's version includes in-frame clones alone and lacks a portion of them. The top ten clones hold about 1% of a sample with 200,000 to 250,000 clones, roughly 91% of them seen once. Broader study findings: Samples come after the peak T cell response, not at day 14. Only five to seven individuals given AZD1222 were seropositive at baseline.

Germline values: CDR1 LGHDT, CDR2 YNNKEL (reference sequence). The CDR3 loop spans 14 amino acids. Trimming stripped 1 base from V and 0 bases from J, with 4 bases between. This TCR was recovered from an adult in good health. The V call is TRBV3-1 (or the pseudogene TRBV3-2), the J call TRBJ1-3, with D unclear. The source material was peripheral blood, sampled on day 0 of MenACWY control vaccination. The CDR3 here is CASSQGSSGNTIYF. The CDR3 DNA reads TGTGCCAGCAGCCAAGGAAGCTCTGGAAACACCATATATTTT.